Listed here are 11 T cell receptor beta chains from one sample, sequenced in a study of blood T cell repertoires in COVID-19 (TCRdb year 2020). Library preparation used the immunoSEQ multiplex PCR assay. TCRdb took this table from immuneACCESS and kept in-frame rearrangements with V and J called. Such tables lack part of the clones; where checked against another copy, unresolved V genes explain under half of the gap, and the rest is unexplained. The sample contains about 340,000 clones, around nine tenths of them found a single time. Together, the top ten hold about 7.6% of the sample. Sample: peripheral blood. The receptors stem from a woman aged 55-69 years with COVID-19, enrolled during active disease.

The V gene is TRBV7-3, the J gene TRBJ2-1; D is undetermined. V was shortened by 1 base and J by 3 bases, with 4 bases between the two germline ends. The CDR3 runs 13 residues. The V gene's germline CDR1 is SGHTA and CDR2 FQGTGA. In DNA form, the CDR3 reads TGTGCCAGCAGCTTAAGCAGCTACAATGAGCAGTTCTTC. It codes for CASSLSSYNEQFF.

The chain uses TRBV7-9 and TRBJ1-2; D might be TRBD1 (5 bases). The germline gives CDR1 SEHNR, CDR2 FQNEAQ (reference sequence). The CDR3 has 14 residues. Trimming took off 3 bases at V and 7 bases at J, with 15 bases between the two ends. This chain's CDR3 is CASSFIGAQVGYTF. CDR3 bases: TGTGCCAGCAGCTTCATAGGGGCTCAGGTTGGCTACACCTTC.

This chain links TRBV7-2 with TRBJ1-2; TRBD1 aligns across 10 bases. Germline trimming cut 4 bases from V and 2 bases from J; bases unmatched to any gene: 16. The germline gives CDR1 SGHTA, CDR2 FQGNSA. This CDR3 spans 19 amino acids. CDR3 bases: TGTGCCAGCAGCTCGTCCCTTCTTAGACAGGGGGCATCGAACTATGGCTACACCTTC. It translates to CASSSSLLRQGASNYGYTF.

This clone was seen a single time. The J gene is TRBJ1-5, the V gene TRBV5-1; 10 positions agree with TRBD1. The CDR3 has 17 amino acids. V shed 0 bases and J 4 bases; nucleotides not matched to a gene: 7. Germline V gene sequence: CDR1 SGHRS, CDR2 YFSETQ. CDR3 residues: CASSLAPGTGANQPQHF. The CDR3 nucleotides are TGCGCCAGCAGCTTGGCTCCCGGGACAGGGGCTAATCAGCCCCAGCATTTT.

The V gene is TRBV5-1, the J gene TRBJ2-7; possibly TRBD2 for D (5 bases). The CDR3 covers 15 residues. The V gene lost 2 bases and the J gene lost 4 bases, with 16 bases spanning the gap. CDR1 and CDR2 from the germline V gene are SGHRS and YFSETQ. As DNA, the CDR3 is TGCGCCAGCAGCTTAGGACTCAATCACCTATACGAGCAGTACTTC. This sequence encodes CASSLGLNHLYEQYF.

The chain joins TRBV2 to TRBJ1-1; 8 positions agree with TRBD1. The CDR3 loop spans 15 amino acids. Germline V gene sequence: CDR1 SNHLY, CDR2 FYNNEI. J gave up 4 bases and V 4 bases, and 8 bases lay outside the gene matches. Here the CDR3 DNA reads TGTGCCAGCAGTGCGGACAGGGTTCGTTTCACTGAAGCTTTCTTT. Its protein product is CASSADRVRFTEAFF.

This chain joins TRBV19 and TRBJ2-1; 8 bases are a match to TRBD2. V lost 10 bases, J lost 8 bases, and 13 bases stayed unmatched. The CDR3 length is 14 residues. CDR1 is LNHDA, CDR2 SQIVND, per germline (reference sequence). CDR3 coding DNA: TGTGCCACCCTACGGGAGGGGTCACAGGATGAGCAGTTCTTC. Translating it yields CATLREGSQDEQFF.

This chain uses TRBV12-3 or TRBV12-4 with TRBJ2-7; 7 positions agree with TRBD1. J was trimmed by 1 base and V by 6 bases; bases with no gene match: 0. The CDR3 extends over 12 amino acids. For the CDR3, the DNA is TGTGCCAGCAGACAGGGGTCCTACGAGCAGTACTTC. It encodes CASRQGSYEQYF.

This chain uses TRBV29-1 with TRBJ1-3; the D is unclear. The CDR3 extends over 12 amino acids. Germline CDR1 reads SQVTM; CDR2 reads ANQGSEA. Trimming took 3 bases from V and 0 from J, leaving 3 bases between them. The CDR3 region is CSVESSGNTIYF. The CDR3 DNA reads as TGCAGCGTTGAGAGCTCTGGAAACACCATATATTTT.

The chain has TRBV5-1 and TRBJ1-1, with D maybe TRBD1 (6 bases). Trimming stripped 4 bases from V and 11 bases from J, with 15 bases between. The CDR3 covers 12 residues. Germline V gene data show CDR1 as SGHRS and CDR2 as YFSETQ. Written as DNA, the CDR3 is TGCGCCAGCAGCGAGTCTGGGGGCTGGGCTTTCTTT. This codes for CASSESGGWAFF.

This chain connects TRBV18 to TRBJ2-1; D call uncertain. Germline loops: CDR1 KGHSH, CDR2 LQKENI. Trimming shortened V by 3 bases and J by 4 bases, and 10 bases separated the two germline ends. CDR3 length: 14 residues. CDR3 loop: CASSPPTAYNEQFF. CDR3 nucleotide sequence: TGTGCCAGCTCACCTCCTACAGCTTACAATGAGCAGTTCTTC.